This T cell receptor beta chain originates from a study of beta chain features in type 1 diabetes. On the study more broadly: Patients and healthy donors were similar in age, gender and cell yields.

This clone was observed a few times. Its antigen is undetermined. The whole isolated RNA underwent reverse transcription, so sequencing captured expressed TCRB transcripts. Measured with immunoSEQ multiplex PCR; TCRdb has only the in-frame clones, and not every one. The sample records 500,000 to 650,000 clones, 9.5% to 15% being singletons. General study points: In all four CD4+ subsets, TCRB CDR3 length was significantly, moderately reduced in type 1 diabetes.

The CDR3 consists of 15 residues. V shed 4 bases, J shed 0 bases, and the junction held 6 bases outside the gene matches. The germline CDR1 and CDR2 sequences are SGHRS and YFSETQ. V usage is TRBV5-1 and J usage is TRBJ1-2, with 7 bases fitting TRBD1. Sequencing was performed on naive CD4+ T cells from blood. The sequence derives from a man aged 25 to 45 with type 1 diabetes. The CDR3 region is CASSPGTAANYGYTF. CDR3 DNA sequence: TGCGCCAGCAGCCCCGGGACAGCTGCTAACTATGGCTACACCTTC. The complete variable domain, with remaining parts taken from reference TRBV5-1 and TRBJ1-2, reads KAGVTQTPRYLIKTRGQQVTLSCSPISGHRSVSWYQQTPGQGLQFLFEYFSETQRNKGNFPGRFSGRQFSNSRSEMNVSTLELGDSALYLCASSPGTAANYGYTFGSGTRLTVV.